A selection of T cell receptor beta chains follows, all from one sample in a study of cytomegalovirus exposure and HLA in healthy donors. Assay used: immunoSEQ multiplex PCR; TCRdb lists only in-frame clones, some missing. The table shows about 160,000 clones, with roughly 80% occurring only once. The sample consisted of PBMCs. The receptor source for this set is a male donor in good health and CMV-seropositive. CDR3s include the opening cysteine and the closing phenylalanine or tryptophan.

V,J,CDR3
TRBV27,TRBJ2-7,CASGEGHRIYEQYF
TRBV6-5,TRBJ2-2,CATHTNTGELFF
TRBV27,TRBJ1-2,CASSRAGYYGYTF
TRBV4-3,TRBJ2-5,CASSQDGGGRGSQETQYF
TRBV1,TRBJ2-5,CTSSQDEDYKLYQETQYF
TRBV5-8,TRBJ1-2,CASSPGTDFYGYTF
TRBV5-1,TRBJ2-7,CASNLQVLGSYEQYF
TRBV6-5,TRBJ2-7,CASSYSERPRSYEQYF
TRBV30,TRBJ1-2,CAWSGTGLGYTF
TRBV28,TRBJ1-2,CASNIRRGPRGYNYGYTF
TRBV5-1,TRBJ1-2,CASRLSQGGAGYTF
TRBV28,TRBJ2-3,CASSLTSGSSDTQYF
TRBV5-1,TRBJ1-1,CASSPGLRPMNTEAFF
TRBV27,TRBJ1-5,CASGRGGRGYSDNQPQHF
TRBV4-3,TRBJ1-1,CASSAYRGTEAFF
TRBV5-6,TRBJ2-2,CASSLPLSNTGELFF
TRBV10-2,TRBJ2-2,CASSVSANTGELFF
TRBV6-1,TRBJ2-1,CASAGRSYNEQFF
TRBV30,TRBJ1-2,CAWSITVPVGGYTF
TRBV7-9,TRBJ2-3,CASRAWATDTQYF
TRBV7-8,TRBJ1-4,CASSPSPAGEKLFF
TRBV18,TRBJ2-5,CASSPPFGLASETQYF
TRBV7-2,TRBJ2-1,CASSLEGLAGGSEQFF
TRBV28,TRBJ1-2,CASTLPEQGAGGYTF
TRBV5-1,TRBJ1-5,CASSKWIRRGGNQPQHF
TRBV6-5,TRBJ2-5,CASSSILAGQETQYF
TRBV7-6,TRBJ2-7,CASSLGQGLTYEQYF
TRBV7-2,TRBJ1-2,CASSAPRTGGDGYTF
TRBV18,NA,CASSPPTGEYEQYF
TRBV27,TRBJ1-2,CASGQGAFGYTF
TRBV5-1,TRBJ2-2,CASEGQGTGELFF
TRBV15,TRBJ2-5,CATSRDPGLLDQETQYF
TRBV5-5,TRBJ2-4,CASSLMGAGLAGAAKNIQYF
TRBV2,TRBJ1-5,CASRSLSNQPQHF
TRBV30,TRBJ2-2,CAWISGGGYGELFF
TRBV28,TRBJ1-4,CASFPSGVNEKLFF
TRBV4-1,TRBJ1-2,CASSQGPELRGGYTF
TRBV15,TRBJ1-2,CATRSGGDRGYTF